This entry lists 27 T cell receptor beta chains sequenced from one sample in a study of blood T cell repertoires in COVID-19. Generated by immunoSEQ multiplex PCR, the TCRdb table keeps only in-frame clones and is missing some. The sample includes more than 110,000 clones, approximately 90% of them seen just once. Input material: peripheral blood. The receptors shown here come from a man aged 55 to 70 with active or convalescent COVID-19.

This chain connects TRBV29-1 to TRBJ1-2, with D unclear. Deletions cut 4 bases from V and 4 bases from J, with 16 bases between. CDR1 is SQVTM, CDR2 ANQGSEA, per germline. CDR3 length: 14 residues. CDR3 region: CSVVSAGLVYGYTF. The CDR3 region has the DNA TGCAGCGTTGTTTCGGCAGGATTAGTCTATGGCTACACCTTC.

The chain links TRBV5-1 to TRBJ2-5, with D hard to call. V lost 2 bases and J lost 5, with 10 bases in between. In germline, CDR1 is SGHRS, CDR2 YFSETQ. This CDR3 comprises 13 residues. Here the CDR3 reads CASSLEQPETQYF. In DNA, the CDR3 is TGCGCCAGCAGCTTAGAACAGCCGGAGACCCAGTACTTC. The variable domain in full, completed from reference TRBV5-1 and TRBJ2-5, reads KAGVTQTPRYLIKTRGQQVTLSCSPISGHRSVSWYQQTPGQGLQFLFEYFSETQRNKGNFPGRFSGRQFSNSRSEMNVSTLELGDSALYLCASSLEQPETQYFGPGTRLLVL.

V gene TRBV27 combines with J gene TRBJ2-2, with 7 bases matching TRBD2. The length of the CDR3 is 14 residues. CDR1 and CDR2 from the germline V gene are MNHEY and SMNVEV (reference sequence). V gave up 7 bases and J gave up 5 bases; unmatched junction bases: 7. For the CDR3, the DNA is TGTGCCAGCACAAGCAGGGAGGGAACCGGGGAGCTGTTTTTT. Its translation is CASTSREGTGELFF.

The chain combines TRBV7-9 with TRBJ1-4; 9 positions match TRBD1. The CDR3 is made up of 15 amino acids. J was trimmed by 5 bases and V by 4 bases; bases with no gene match: 5. Germline-derived CDR1 and CDR2 are SEHNR and FQNEAQ (reference sequence). DNA for the CDR3: TGTGCCAGCAGCTCCCCGGGACAGGGCAATGAAAAACTGTTTTTT. Protein: CASSSPGQGNEKLFF.

The rearrangement links TRBV7-2 to TRBJ2-7; 9 nucleotides line up with TRBD1. Germline trimming cut 1 base from V and 4 bases from J; bases unmatched to any gene: 5. The CDR3 totals 15 residues. Germline V gene sequence: CDR1 SGHTA, CDR2 FQGNSA. DNA for the CDR3: TGTGCCAGCAGCTTAGTGGGGACAGGGTATTACGAGCAGTACTTC. This translates into CASSLVGTGYYEQYF.

The chain recombines TRBV5-4 with TRBJ2-5, with 7 nucleotides matching TRBD1. The CDR3 covers 14 residues. CDR1 and CDR2 (germline): SGHNT, YYREEE (reference sequence). The junction had 7 bases not matched to a gene; V was cut back by 4 bases and J by 4 bases. DNA of the CDR3: TGTGCCAGCAGCAGTACAGGGGCGGGAGAGACCCAGTACTTC. It translates to CASSSTGAGETQYF.

This clone appeared a single time. V is TRBV30 and J is TRBJ2-1; perhaps TRBD1 as D (6 bases). The CDR3 contains 15 residues. The V gene lost 5 bases and the J gene lost 0 bases, with 14 bases spanning the gap. The germline gives CDR1 GTSNPN, CDR2 SVGIG (reference sequence). The CDR3: CAWALGDTSYNEQFF. As DNA, the CDR3 is TGTGCCTGGGCCCTCGGGGACACCTCCTACAATGAGCAGTTCTTC.

The gene calls are TRBV15 and TRBJ2-5; 10 bases match TRBD1. Germline assignment: CDR1 LNHNV and CDR2 YYDKDF (reference sequence). J lost 1 base, V lost 0 bases, and 5 bases had no gene match. The CDR3 loop spans 17 amino acids. CDR3 DNA sequence: TGTGCCACCAGCAGAGAGGGGACAGGGGCAGCCCAAGAGACCCAGTACTTC. Encoded protein: CATSREGTGAAQETQYF.

The V call is TRBV19, the J call TRBJ2-1, with a possible D match to TRBD2 (5 bases). Germline V gene sequence: CDR1 LNHDA, CDR2 SQIVND (reference sequence). V lost 1 base and J lost 2, with 9 bases in between. This CDR3 spans 15 amino acids. The CDR3 nucleotides read TGTGCCAGTAGTATAGGGACGGGAACCTACAATGAGCAGTTCTTC. Its translation: CASSIGTGTYNEQFF.

This clone was found a few times. The identical CDR3 is also encoded by other nucleotide sequences in the sample. The chain combines TRBV2 with TRBJ2-5; D remains ambiguous. V was pared by 4 bases and J by 2 bases, with 2 bases between. There are 11 residues in the CDR3. The germline gives CDR1 SNHLY, CDR2 FYNNEI. The chain's CDR3 is CASSAQETQYF. CDR3 nucleotide sequence: TGTGCCAGCAGTGCTCAAGAGACCCAGTACTTC.

The chain couples TRBV19 to TRBJ1-5; D gene unclear. Deletions cut 9 bases from V and 0 bases from J, with 12 bases between. The CDR3 extends over 14 amino acids. Germline-derived CDR1 and CDR2 are LNHDA and SQIVND (reference sequence). CDR3 coding DNA: TGTGCCAGCTCATACCGAGATAGCAATCAGCCCCAGCATTTT. Translated, it gives CASSYRDSNQPQHF.

The rearrangement links TRBV4-3 to TRBJ1-1, with D uncertain. Trimming cost V 0 bases and J 1 base, with 6 bases left between them. The CDR3 extends over 14 amino acids. Per the germline V gene, CDR1 is LGHNA and CDR2 is YSLEER. In nucleotides, the CDR3 is TGCGCCAGCAGCCAAGATCCCCGGAACACTGAAGCTTTCTTT. The encoded protein is CASSQDPRNTEAFF.

The chain employs TRBV19 and TRBJ1-5; perhaps TRBD1 as D (6 bases). Trimming left V 3 bases short and J 5 bases short, with 11 bases between. Germline assignment: CDR1 LNHDA and CDR2 SQIVND (reference sequence). This CDR3 is 14 amino acids long. This CDR3 is CASSMAGAYQPQHF. The CDR3 nucleotides read TGTGCCAGTAGTATGGCAGGGGCGTATCAGCCCCAGCATTTT.

The chain joins TRBV28 to TRBJ2-1; possibly TRBD2 for D (5 bases). The V gene lost 5 bases and the J gene lost 5 bases, with 16 bases spanning the gap. Germline V gene lookup returns CDR1 MDHEN and CDR2 SYDVKM. The CDR3 has 15 residues. CDR3 sequence: CASSTTGIFDNEQFF. CDR3 nucleotide sequence: TGTGCCAGCAGTACGACGGGAATCTTCGACAATGAGCAGTTCTTC.

The J gene is TRBJ2-5, the V gene TRBV4-1, with 8 bases that match TRBD2. The trim removed 4 bases at V and 5 bases at J, leaving 9 bases unmatched. The CDR3 is 15 amino acids. The germline V gene has CDR1 MGHRA and CDR2 YSYEKL. CDR3 loop: CASSPREGLYETQYF. As DNA, the CDR3 is TGCGCCAGCAGCCCCCGGGAGGGCCTGTATGAGACCCAGTACTTC.

The chain uses TRBV13 and TRBJ2-1; TRBD2 agrees at 13 bases. V dropped 4 bases and J dropped 7; count of bases not matched to a gene: 7. The CDR3 extends over 16 amino acids. Germline loops: CDR1 PRHDT, CDR2 FYEKMQ (reference sequence). As DNA, the CDR3 is TGTGCCAGCAGCTCACCGGGACTAGCGGGAATGAATGAGCAGTTCTTC. This codes for CASSSPGLAGMNEQFF.

This clone was observed once. CDR3 DNA sequence: TGTGCCAGCAGTTTAGGTACAGGGGGTATATATTCACCCCTCCACTTT. Translation: CASSLGTGGIYSPLHF. The J gene is TRBJ1-6, the V gene TRBV28; 8 bases are a match to TRBD1. Trimming took 2 bases from V and 8 from J; bases not matched to a gene: 8. Germline V CDR1 and CDR2: MDHEN, SYDVKM. The CDR3 covers 16 residues.

The chain links TRBV4-1 to TRBJ2-5; possibly TRBD2 for D (6 bases). Germline V gene data show CDR1 as MGHRA and CDR2 as YSYEKL. This CDR3 contains 15 residues. The V end was cut by 4 bases, the J end by 4 bases, with 16 bases between. Written as DNA, the CDR3 is TGCGCCAGCAGCCGGCGGACGGGAGAGGGAGAGACCCAGTACTTC. Translation: CASSRRTGEGETQYF.

The chain joins TRBV24-1 to TRBJ2-5, with 14 bases matching TRBD2. The CDR3 runs to 17 residues. CDR1 and CDR2 from the germline V gene are KGHDR and SFDVKD. The V and J ends lost 3 bases and 5 bases, in that order; junction bases with no gene match: 7. The CDR3 DNA reads TGTGCCACCAGTGATCCCGGACTAGCGGGGGGAAAGGAGACCCAGTACTTC. This translates into CATSDPGLAGGKETQYF.

The chain joins TRBV7-9 to TRBJ2-5; maybe TRBD2 (6 bases). The CDR3 consists of 14 residues. Germline V CDR1 and CDR2: SEHNR, FQNEAQ (reference sequence). Trimming took off 4 bases at V and 1 base at J, with 10 bases between the two ends. Here the CDR3 DNA reads TGTGCCAGCAGCTCAGGGACTTCCCAAGAGACCCAGTACTTC. This codes for CASSSGTSQETQYF.

The rearrangement joins TRBV24-1 to TRBJ2-5; 8 bases align to TRBD1. CDR1 is KGHDR and CDR2 is SFDVKD in the germline V gene. The CDR3 extends over 15 amino acids. V was pared by 4 bases and J by 5 bases, with 8 bases of the junction left unmatched. The CDR3 nucleotides are TGTGCCACCAGTGACCCACCCAGGGGGCACGAGACCCAGTACTTC. It is translated as CATSDPPRGHETQYF.

This clone was found once. The chain employs TRBV19 and TRBJ2-7; D possibly corresponds to TRBD1 (5 bases). CDR3 length: 14 amino acids. Germline V gives CDR1 LNHDA, CDR2 SQIVND (reference sequence). The ends were cut back, 6 bases at V and 1 base at J, with 13 bases in the middle. CDR3 sequence (DNA): TGTGCCAGTAGGGCACAGGCATCTTCCTACGAGCAGTACTTC. Protein product: CASRAQASSYEQYF.

This clone was counted between two and nine times. V usage is TRBV30 and J usage is TRBJ1-5; 9 bases fit TRBD1. J was trimmed by 5 bases and V by 1 base; bases with no gene match: 3. This CDR3 is built from 14 residues. Per the germline V gene, CDR1 is GTSNPN and CDR2 is SVGIG (reference sequence). DNA of the CDR3: TGTGCCTGGAGTGAGGGACAGGGCTATCAGCCCCAGCATTTT. Translation: CAWSEGQGYQPQHF.

The chain couples TRBV7-2 to TRBJ2-1; 8 bases are shared with TRBD2. The CDR3 has 16 residues. Germline V gives CDR1 SGHTA, CDR2 FQGNSA. The J segment lost 7 bases and the V segment lost 3 bases, leaving 11 bases of the junction unmatched. This CDR3 reads CASSFLGTRGLNEQFF. CDR3 bases: TGTGCCAGCAGCTTTCTAGGGACTAGGGGGTTGAATGAGCAGTTCTTC.

This chain links TRBV27 with TRBJ2-1, with D perhaps TRBD2 (6 bases). The CDR3 spans 14 residues. Germline V gene sequence: CDR1 MNHEY, CDR2 SMNVEV (reference sequence). Trimming pared 5 bases from V and 6 bases from J, leaving 14 bases between. DNA of the CDR3: TGTGCCAGCAGTCGGGAGATGGGGAGCAATGAGCAGTTCTTC. Protein: CASSREMGSNEQFF.

In DNA, the CDR3 is TGTGCCAGCAGTTACTCAGGCGGGAGAAACAATGAGCAGTTCTTC. It encodes CASSYSGGRNNEQFF. The J gene is TRBJ2-1, the V gene TRBV6-2 or TRBV6-3; 7 nucleotides line up with TRBD2. CDR3 length: 15 amino acids. CDR1 is MNHEY and CDR2 is SVGEGT in the germline V gene. J gave up 5 bases and V 0 bases, and 4 bases lay outside the gene matches.

V usage is TRBV5-1 and J usage is TRBJ1-5; the D gene is possibly TRBD1 (6 bases). Trimming took 0 bases from V and 7 from J, leaving 11 bases between them. CDR3 length: 14 amino acids. The V gene's germline CDR1 is SGHRS and CDR2 YFSETQ. CDR3 coding DNA: TGCGCCAGCAGCTTGGAACAGGGTTCCCAGCCCCAGCATTTT. Translation gives CASSLEQGSQPQHF.